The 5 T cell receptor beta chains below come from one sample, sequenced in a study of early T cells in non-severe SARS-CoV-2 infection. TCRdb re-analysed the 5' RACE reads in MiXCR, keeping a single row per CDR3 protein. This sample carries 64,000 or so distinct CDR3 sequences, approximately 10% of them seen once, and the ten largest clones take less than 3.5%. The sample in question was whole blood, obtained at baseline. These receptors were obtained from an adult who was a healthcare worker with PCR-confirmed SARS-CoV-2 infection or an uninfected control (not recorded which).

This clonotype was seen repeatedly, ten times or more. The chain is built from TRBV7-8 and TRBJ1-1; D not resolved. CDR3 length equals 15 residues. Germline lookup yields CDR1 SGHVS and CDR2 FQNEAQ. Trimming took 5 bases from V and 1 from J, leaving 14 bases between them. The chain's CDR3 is CASSATMVRNTEAFF. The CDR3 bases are TGTGCCAGCAGCGCCACCATGGTACGGAACACTGAAGCTTTCTTT. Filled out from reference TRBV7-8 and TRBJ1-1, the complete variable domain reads GAGVSQSPRYKVAKRGQDVALRCDPISGHVSLFWYQQALGQGPEFLTYFQNEAQLDKSGLPSDRFFAERPEGSVSTLKIQRTQQEDSAVYLCASSATMVRNTEAFFGQGTRLTVV.

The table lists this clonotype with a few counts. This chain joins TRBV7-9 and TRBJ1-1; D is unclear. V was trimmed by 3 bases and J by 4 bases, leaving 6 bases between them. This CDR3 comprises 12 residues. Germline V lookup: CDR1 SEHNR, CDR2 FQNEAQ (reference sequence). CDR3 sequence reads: CASSFMGTEAFF. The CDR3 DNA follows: TGTGCCAGCAGCTTTATGGGCACTGAAGCTTTCTTT.

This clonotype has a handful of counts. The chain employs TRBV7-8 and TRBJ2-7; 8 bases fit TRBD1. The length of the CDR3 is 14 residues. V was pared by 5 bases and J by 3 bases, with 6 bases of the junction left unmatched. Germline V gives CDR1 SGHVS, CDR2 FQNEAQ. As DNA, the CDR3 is TGTGCCAGCAGCCCAGGGGGCCGAAACTACGAGCAGTACTTC. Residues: CASSPGGRNYEQYF.

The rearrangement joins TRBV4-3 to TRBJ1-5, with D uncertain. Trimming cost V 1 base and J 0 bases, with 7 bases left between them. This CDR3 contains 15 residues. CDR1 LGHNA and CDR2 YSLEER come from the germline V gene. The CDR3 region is CASSQGLNSNQPQHF. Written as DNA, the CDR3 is TGCGCCAGCAGCCAAGGACTTAATAGCAATCAGCCCCAGCATTTT.

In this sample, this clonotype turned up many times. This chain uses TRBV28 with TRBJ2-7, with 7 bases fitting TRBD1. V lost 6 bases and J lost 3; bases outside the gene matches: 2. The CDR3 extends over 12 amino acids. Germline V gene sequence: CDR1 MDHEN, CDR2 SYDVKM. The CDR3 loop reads CASRGTVYEQYF. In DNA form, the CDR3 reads TGTGCCAGCAGGGGGACAGTCTACGAGCAGTACTTC.